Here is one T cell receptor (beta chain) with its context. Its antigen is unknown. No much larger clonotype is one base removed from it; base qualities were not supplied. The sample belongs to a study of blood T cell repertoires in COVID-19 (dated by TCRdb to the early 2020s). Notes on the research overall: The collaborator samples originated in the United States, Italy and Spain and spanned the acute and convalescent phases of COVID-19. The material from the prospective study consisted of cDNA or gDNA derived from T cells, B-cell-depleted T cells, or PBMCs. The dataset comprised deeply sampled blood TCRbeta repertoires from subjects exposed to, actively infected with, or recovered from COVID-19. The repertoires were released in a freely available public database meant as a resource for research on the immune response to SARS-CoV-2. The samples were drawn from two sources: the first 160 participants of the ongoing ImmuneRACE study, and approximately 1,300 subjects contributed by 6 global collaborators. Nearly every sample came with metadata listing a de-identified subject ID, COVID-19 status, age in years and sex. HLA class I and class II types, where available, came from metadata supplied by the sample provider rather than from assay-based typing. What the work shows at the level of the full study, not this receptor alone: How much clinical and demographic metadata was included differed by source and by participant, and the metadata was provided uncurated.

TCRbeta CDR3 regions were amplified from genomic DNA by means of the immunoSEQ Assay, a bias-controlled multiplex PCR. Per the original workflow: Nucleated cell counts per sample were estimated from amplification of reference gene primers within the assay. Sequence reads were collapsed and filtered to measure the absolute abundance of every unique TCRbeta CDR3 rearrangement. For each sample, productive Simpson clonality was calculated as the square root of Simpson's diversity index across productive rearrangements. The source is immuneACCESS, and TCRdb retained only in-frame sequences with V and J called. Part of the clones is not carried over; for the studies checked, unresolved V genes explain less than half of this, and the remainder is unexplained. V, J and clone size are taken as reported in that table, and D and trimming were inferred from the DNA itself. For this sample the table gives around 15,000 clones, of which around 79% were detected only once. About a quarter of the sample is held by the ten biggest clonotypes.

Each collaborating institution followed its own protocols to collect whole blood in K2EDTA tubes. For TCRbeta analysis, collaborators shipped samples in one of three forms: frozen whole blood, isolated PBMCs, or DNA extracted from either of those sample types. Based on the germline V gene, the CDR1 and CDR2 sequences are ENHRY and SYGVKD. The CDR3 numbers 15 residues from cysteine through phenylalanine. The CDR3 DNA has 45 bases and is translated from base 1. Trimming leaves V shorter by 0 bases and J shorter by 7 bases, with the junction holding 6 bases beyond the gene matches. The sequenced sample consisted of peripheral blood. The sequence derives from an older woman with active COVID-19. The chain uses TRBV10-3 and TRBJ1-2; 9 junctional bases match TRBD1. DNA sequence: TGTGCCATCAGTGAGTCGGGGACAGGGATGCGTGGCTACACCTTC. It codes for CAISESGTGMRGYTF.